This is a list of T cell receptor beta chains from one sample in a study of cytomegalovirus exposure and HLA in healthy donors. The repertoire was sequenced with immunoSEQ multiplex PCR; TCRdb's copy has only in-frame clones and lacks some. The sample lists some 200,000 clones, 75% to 85% occurring once. Specimen: PBMCs. All receptors come from a girl aged 5 to 17 in good health and CMV-seropositive. CDR3s include the opening cysteine and the closing phenylalanine or tryptophan. D genes are given only for firm matches. The size field is filled for only some rows; it gives once, few, many or a size class.

j_gene | abundance | v_gene | d_gene | CDR3nt | CDR3aa
TRBJ1-5 | . | TRBV18 | TRBD1 | TGTGCCAGCTCGGCCGGGACAGTTGAAAAGCCCCAGCATTTT | CASSAGTVEKPQHF
TRBJ2-5 | . | TRBV6-6 | . | TGTGCCACCCTAGCCCCAGACCCTCAAGAGACCCAGTACTTC | CATLAPDPQETQYF
TRBJ2-7 | . | TRBV7-2 | TRBD2 | TGTGCCAGCAGCTCGGGGGGACTAGCGGGGGCCACCTACGAGCAGTACTTC | CASSSGGLAGATYEQYF
TRBJ2-3 | few | TRBV10-1 | TRBD2 | TGCGCCAGCAGTGTAAGCGGGGGGCTTGATACGCAGTATTTT | CASSVSGGLDTQYF
TRBJ2-7 | . | TRBV6-1 | . | TGTGCCAGCAGTGAATCAGGGGATGAGCAGTACTTC | CASSESGDEQYF
TRBJ1-5 | few | TRBV6-9 | . | TGTACCGGGAGAGGCCATCAGCCCCAGCATTTT | CTGRGHQPQHF
TRBJ1-5 | . | TRBV5-1 | TRBD1 | TGCGCCAGCAGCCCGAGTGCTGCGACAGGGAGCAATCAGCCCCAGCATTTT | CASSPSAATGSNQPQHF
TRBJ2-2 | . | TRBV5-1 | TRBD2 | TGCGCCAGCAGCTTGTCTAGCGGCCTGAGGTCCGGGGAGCTGTTTTTT | CASSLSSGLRSGELFF
TRBJ2-7 | . | TRBV2 | TRBD2 | TGTGCCAGCGAACTAGCGGGGGTTTATGAGCAGGACGAGCAGTACTTC | CASELAGVYEQDEQYF
TRBJ1-5 | . | TRBV19 | TRBD1 | TGTGCCAGTAGTTTCGGACAGGGGGCGCTTTTGAATCAGCCCCAGCATTTT | CASSFGQGALLNQPQHF
TRBJ2-5 | once | TRBV7-2 | . | TGTGCCAGCAGCTACAGGGTTCAAGAGACCCAGTACTTC | CASSYRVQETQYF
TRBJ1-2 | once | TRBV11-2 | . | TGTGCCAGCAGCTTAAGGCAGGGTAACTATGGCTACACCTTC | CASSLRQGNYGYTF
TRBJ2-3 | . | TRBV7-2 | TRBD2 | TGTGCCAGCAGCTTAGTGGCGGGGGAAACAGATACGCAGTATTTT | CASSLVAGETDTQYF
TRBJ1-2 | . | TRBV6-1 | . | TGTGCCAGCAGTGAAAAGGAGGACAGCAATAACTATGGCTACACCTTC | CASSEKEDSNNYGYTF
TRBJ1-1 | once | TRBV4-3 | . | TGCGCCAGCAGCCAGCGTCCGGGGAACACTGAAGCTTTCTTT | CASSQRPGNTEAFF
TRBJ1-1 | . | TRBV6-1 | . | TGTGCCAGCAGTGAATGGGGCGAGGTATCTACTGAAGCTTTCTTT | CASSEWGEVSTEAFF
TRBJ1-1 | . | TRBV29-1 | . | TGCAGCGTTGTTACAGGGCGGGTTACTGAAGCTTTCTTT | CSVVTGRVTEAFF